The T cell receptor beta chain under discussion was sequenced for a study of beta chain features in type 1 diabetes. Comments on this clone: Its target is unknown.

By way of CD45RO/CCR7/CD25/CD127/CD95/CD27, the CD4+ regulatory, stem cell-like memory, central memory and naive cells were sorted. The isolated RNA, all of it, was reverse transcribed, so expressed TCRB transcripts were what got sequenced. TCRdb keeps only in-frame clones here, not all; method: immunoSEQ multiplex PCR. In the table there are nearly 350,000 clones, roughly 9% of which are singletons. Unmatched junction bases numbered 10, after V lost 6 bases and J lost 5 bases. The CDR3 loop spans 15 amino acids. The germline V gene has CDR1 SGHRS and CDR2 YFSETQ. Points from the study as a whole: Because the template was cDNA, high-expressing cells might be over-represented. Patients' naive, central memory and Treg TCRB repertoires seemed closer to one another than those of healthy donors. Researchers report that Type 1 diabetes patients had moderately but significantly shorter TCRB CDR3s across all four CD4+ subsets.

The sequenced sample consisted of central memory CD4+ T cells from blood. This chain connects TRBV5-1 to TRBJ2-5; 10 nucleotides match TRBD1. The TCR comes from a man aged 30 to 39 with type 1 diabetes. The DNA for the CDR3 is TGCGCCAGCACTCCGGGACAGGGGCATCAGGAGACCCAGTACTTC. Its translation is CASTPGQGHQETQYF.